The text below deals with one TCR beta chain. The antigen is not known. This sample stems from a study of T cells after posttransplantation cyclophosphamide. Study observations and caveats: Donor-recipient repertoire similarity was low at 1-2 months, rising over year one. After PTCy, TRB diversity resembled that of CNI/methotrexate controls. Tissue-infiltrating T cells from skin or gut overlapped little with blood T cells.

Clones were read by immunoSEQ multiplex PCR, and TCRdb kept only the in-frame ones, dropping some. The repertoire holds approximately 11,000 clones, with around nine tenths as singletons. Busulfan-fludarabine conditioning, marrow transplant, and cyclophosphamide on days +3 and +4 were administered. The CDR3 has 13 residues. The germline gives CDR1 MNHEY, CDR2 SMNVEV (reference sequence). The V gene end was trimmed by 4 bases and the J gene end by 5 bases; junction bases not matched to a gene: 3. This receptor was identified in a male patient aged 25-45 years who received an allogeneic stem cell transplant from a related donor, was CMV-positive, and had acute GVHD only. Some T cells could come from the graft donor. The starting material was CD4+ T cells sorted from PBMCs, obtained after allogeneic stem cell transplant with posttransplant cyclophosphamide. This rearrangement joins TRBV27 to TRBJ2-7; 9 bases align to TRBD2. CDR3: CASSYLAGNEQYF. CDR3 bases: TGTGCCAGCAGTTATCTAGCGGGAAACGAGCAGTACTTC.